What follows describes a single T cell receptor (beta chain). In the original analysis: Nucleated cell counts were estimated from reference gene primer amplification. Measured with immunoSEQ multiplex PCR; TCRdb has only the in-frame clones, and not every one. For V, J and clone size, that table is used; D and trimming come from the DNA. This sample has roughly 190,000 clones, with about four fifths found just once. The sample originates from a study of blood T cell repertoires in COVID-19. Turning to the study itself: PBMCs, B-cell-depleted T cells, or T cells were the source of the cDNA or gDNA that made up the material.

The sequenced sample consisted of peripheral blood. The clonotype was recovered from a woman in her thirties or forties with acute or convalescent COVID-19.

CDR3 sequence (DNA): TGTGCCAGCAGTCCCAGAGTCAGGGCTAATGAAAAACTGTTTTTT. Protein: CASSPRVRANEKLFF. V is TRBV27 and J is TRBJ1-4; D possibly corresponds to TRBD1 (5 bases). V gave up 5 bases and J gave up 3 bases, with 13 bases separating them. CDR3 size: 15 residues. The germline gives CDR1 MNHEY, CDR2 SMNVEV (reference sequence).